This T cell receptor (beta chain) was captured by sequencing in a study of T cells after yellow fever vaccination. Study-wide points: Most clones from primary vaccination resurfaced after the booster (roughly 96% CD4, 70% to 90% CD8). On re-exposure, the response was weaker but peaked faster, at day 5 versus 15. Of the clonotypes, a small share occurred in both CD4 and CD8 compartments.

Between the trimmed V and J ends, which lost 5 bases and 8 bases, there was a span of 22 bases. The germline CDR1 and CDR2 sequences are SGHTA and FQGNSA. This CDR3 has 16 residues. Concerning this clonotype: Its matching antigen is unknown.

TCRdb ran MiXCR on the 5' RACE reads and lists one entry per CDR3 protein. The data contain 450,000 to 550,000 distinct CDR3 sequences, 21% of them seen just once; the ten biggest clones take up about a sixth. The sequence was obtained from a man aged 18-30 years who received the YFV17D yellow fever vaccine. The rearrangement joins TRBV7-2 to TRBJ2-1; D possibly matches TRBD1 or TRBD2 (7 bases each). Sequences were derived from PBMCs, sampled about 21 days after the first yellow fever vaccination. CDR3 nucleotide sequence: TGTGCCAGCAGCACACCAGGGGGGGCCGAAATCGATGAGCAGTTCTTC. This codes for CASSTPGGAEIDEQFF.